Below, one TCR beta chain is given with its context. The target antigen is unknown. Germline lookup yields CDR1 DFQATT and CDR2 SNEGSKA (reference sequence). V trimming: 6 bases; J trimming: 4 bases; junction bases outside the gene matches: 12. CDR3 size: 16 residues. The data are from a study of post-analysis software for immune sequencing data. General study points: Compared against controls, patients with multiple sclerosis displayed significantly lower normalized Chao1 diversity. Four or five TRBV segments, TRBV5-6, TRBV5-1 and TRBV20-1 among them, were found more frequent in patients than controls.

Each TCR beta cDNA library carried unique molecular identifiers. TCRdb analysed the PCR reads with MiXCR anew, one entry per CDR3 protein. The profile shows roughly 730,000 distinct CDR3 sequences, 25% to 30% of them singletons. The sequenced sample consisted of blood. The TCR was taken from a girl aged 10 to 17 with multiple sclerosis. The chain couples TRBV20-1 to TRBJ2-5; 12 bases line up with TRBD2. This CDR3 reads CSAQGLAGPTAETQYF. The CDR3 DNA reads TGCAGTGCCCAGGGACTAGCGGGCCCGACGGCAGAGACCCAGTACTTC.